This entry lists 30 T cell receptor beta chains sequenced from one sample in a study of OX40 agonist ivuxolimab in advanced cancers. TCRdb's table, derived via immunoSEQ multiplex PCR, lists solely in-frame clones and lacks some. The sample yields fewer than 80,000 clones, roughly nine tenths seen once. Sequencing was performed on CD4+ or CD8+ T cells sorted from blood, taken in a trial of the OX40 agonist ivuxolimab. The receptors shown here come from an adult with an advanced solid tumor such as melanoma, head and neck, liver or kidney cancer.

J is TRBJ1-1 and V is TRBV27; maybe TRBD1 (6 bases). CDR1 and CDR2 from the germline V gene are MNHEY and SMNVEV (reference sequence). With 6 bases removed from V and 2 bases from J, the gap between germline ends came to 13 bases. The CDR3 runs 14 residues. This CDR3 is CASSLRGTNTEAFF. CDR3 coding DNA: TGTGCCAGCAGCCTTCGGGGGACAAACACTGAAGCTTTCTTT.

V is TRBV14 and J is TRBJ2-1, with D possibly matching TRBD1 (5 bases). From germline, CDR1 is SGHDN and CDR2 FVKESK. The CDR3 is 16 amino acids. V shed 3 bases and J shed 0 bases, with 12 bases lying between them. CDR3 sequence reads: CASSHSQVRSYNEQFF. The DNA of the CDR3 is TGTGCCAGCAGCCATTCACAGGTACGCTCCTACAATGAGCAGTTCTTC.

The chain uses TRBV13 and TRBJ2-7; 8 bases line up with TRBD1. This CDR3 comprises 15 residues. From germline, CDR1 is PRHDT and CDR2 FYEKMQ (reference sequence). J lost 1 base, V lost 1 base, and 3 bases had no gene match. The CDR3: CASSLERTGSYEQYF. DNA of the CDR3: TGTGCCAGCAGCTTAGAACGGACAGGGTCCTACGAGCAGTACTTC. Full variable domain (missing parts from reference TRBV13 and TRBJ2-7): AAGVIQSPRHLIKEKRETATLKCYPIPRHDTVYWYQQGPGQDPQFLISFYEKMQSDKGSIPDRFSAQQFSDYHSELNMSSLELGDSALYFCASSLERTGSYEQYFGPGTRLTVT.

The chain carries TRBV29-1 and TRBJ2-7; D is possibly TRBD1 (5 bases). The CDR3 consists of 13 residues. From germline, CDR1 is SQVTM and CDR2 ANQGSEA. Trimming pared 0 bases from V and 4 bases from J, leaving 10 bases between. CDR3 bases: TGCAGCGTTGAAGAAGCTAGGGGATACGAGCAGTACTTC. Protein sequence: CSVEEARGYEQYF.

The chain couples TRBV28 to TRBJ1-2; TRBD1 matches at 7 bases. V dropped 7 bases and J dropped 7; count of bases not matched to a gene: 9. Looked up from germline, CDR1 is MDHEN and CDR2 is SYDVKM. CDR3 length: 13 residues. CDR3 sequence reads: CASTWDSRFGYTF. The CDR3 nucleotides are TGTGCCAGCACCTGGGACAGTCGTTTTGGCTACACCTTC.

The CDR3 spells CASGRGGDIGPLHF. The CDR3 bases are TGTGCTAGTGGCCGGGGGGGGGACATCGGGCCCCTCCACTTT. This chain uses TRBV12-5 with TRBJ1-6; the D gene is possibly TRBD1 (6 bases). CDR1 and CDR2 (germline): LGHNT, FRNRAP. The CDR3 totals 14 residues. Trimming stripped 6 bases from V and 13 bases from J, with 19 bases between.

The chain has TRBV9 and TRBJ2-1, with TRBD2 as a possible D gene (5 bases). This CDR3 is built from 14 residues. V shed 3 bases and J shed 5 bases, with 12 bases lying between them. Per the germline V gene, CDR1 is SGDLS and CDR2 is YYNGEE. CDR3 DNA: TGTGCCAGCAGCGACCGATTCGGGGACAATGAGCAGTTCTTC. The encoded protein is CASSDRFGDNEQFF.

The gene calls are TRBV12-5 and TRBJ2-1, with D maybe TRBD1 (6 bases). Trimming cost V 4 bases and J 2 bases, with 21 bases left between them. The CDR3 has 18 residues. Germline CDR1 and CDR2: LGHNT and FRNRAP. CDR3 region: CASGWSIYRDGAYNEQFF. CDR3 nucleotide sequence: TGTGCTAGTGGTTGGAGTATTTACAGGGACGGAGCCTACAATGAGCAGTTCTTC.

The chain uses TRBV7-6 and TRBJ2-1; 7 bases map to TRBD2. Germline V lookup: CDR1 SGHVS, CDR2 FNYEAQ. Trimming took 6 bases from V and 4 from J; bases not matched to a gene: 18. The CDR3 is 18 amino acids. CDR3 in DNA: TGTGCCAGCAGACCATCACCCGGGACTAACGAAATATACAATGAGCAGTTCTTC. Its protein product is CASRPSPGTNEIYNEQFF.

V and J are TRBV30 and TRBJ1-2, with D unclear. This CDR3 has 16 amino acids. The germline V gene encodes CDR1 GTSNPN and CDR2 SVGIG (reference sequence). V was trimmed by 0 bases and J by 0 bases, leaving 14 bases between them. The CDR3 bases are TGTGCCTGGAGTGTACGGCCCGGGGAAACTAACTATGGCTACACCTTC. Translating gives CAWSVRPGETNYGYTF. Full variable domain (outside the CDR3, taken from reference TRBV30 and TRBJ1-2): SQTIHQWPATLVQPVGSPLSLECTVEGTSNPNLYWYRQAAGRGLQLLFYSVGIGQISSEVPQNLSASRPQDRQFILSSKKLLLSDSGFYLCAWSVRPGETNYGYTFGSGTRLTVV.

This chain connects TRBV27 to TRBJ1-1, with a weak D call TRBD1 (5 bases). V lost 2 bases, J lost 5 bases, and 9 bases lay in between. CDR3 size: 13 residues. CDR1 is MNHEY, CDR2 SMNVEV, per germline (reference sequence). The CDR3 loop is CASSLEGWTEAFF. DNA of the CDR3: TGTGCCAGCAGTTTAGAGGGGTGGACTGAAGCTTTCTTT.

This sequence joins TRBV5-4 and TRBJ2-7, with D perhaps given as TRBD1 or TRBD2 (5 bases each). Germline CDR1 reads SGHNT; CDR2 reads YYREEE (reference sequence). CDR3 length equals 14 residues. Deletions cut 2 bases from V and 2 bases from J, with 11 bases between. Here the CDR3 DNA reads TGTGCCAGCAGCTTTGGGACGGCCCCCTACGAGCAGTACTTC. Encoded protein: CASSFGTAPYEQYF.

This chain joins TRBV27 and TRBJ1-1; no clear D gene. Trimming cost V 0 bases and J 0 bases, with 8 bases left between them. Germline V CDR1 and CDR2: MNHEY, SMNVEV (reference sequence). The CDR3 loop spans 15 amino acids. The CDR3 reads CASSLSPTMNTEAFF. DNA of the CDR3: TGTGCCAGCAGTTTATCGCCGACCATGAACACTGAAGCTTTCTTT.

The chain couples TRBV27 to TRBJ2-1; D is possibly TRBD2 (6 bases). Germline assignment: CDR1 MNHEY and CDR2 SMNVEV (reference sequence). The V end lost 5 bases, the J end lost 8 bases, and 19 bases lay between the germline ends. The CDR3 extends over 15 amino acids. CDR3 sequence reads: CASSLVPPPGDEQFF. The CDR3 bases are TGTGCCAGCAGTCTGGTCCCGCCCCCGGGAGATGAGCAGTTCTTC.

V is TRBV19 and J is TRBJ2-1; TRBD1 matches at 10 bases. The CDR3 spans 16 residues. Germline V gives CDR1 LNHDA, CDR2 SQIVND (reference sequence). Trimming took 3 bases from V and 5 from J; bases not matched to a gene: 7. The CDR3 loop is CASSIMTGGKDNEQFF. In DNA, the CDR3 is TGTGCCAGTAGTATCATGACAGGGGGCAAGGACAATGAGCAGTTCTTC.

The chain combines TRBV13 with TRBJ2-3, with 9 bases lining up with TRBD2. The germline V gene encodes CDR1 PRHDT and CDR2 FYEKMQ (reference sequence). V was pared by 8 bases and J by 4 bases, with 7 bases of the junction left unmatched. This CDR3 region has 14 residues. The CDR3 loop reads CASRLAGLPDTQYF. CDR3 sequence (DNA): TGTGCCAGCCGGCTAGCGGGATTACCAGATACGCAGTATTTT.

The chain recombines TRBV7-9 with TRBJ2-3; 8 nucleotides align to TRBD2. Germline CDR1 SEHNR, CDR2 FQNEAQ (reference sequence). The CDR3 loop spans 13 amino acids. The trim removed 6 bases at V and 4 bases at J, leaving 3 bases unmatched. The CDR3 coding sequence is TGTGCCAGCAGATCCGGGGGGGCAGATACGCAGTATTTT. This codes for CASRSGGADTQYF.

In its sample, this clone was seen once. CDR3 amino acids: CASSGQAGSTDTQYF. CDR3 coding DNA: TGTGCCAGCAGCGGGCAAGCGGGGAGCACAGATACGCAGTATTTT. The chain uses TRBV9 and TRBJ2-3, with 7 bases lining up with TRBD2. Germline trimming cut 3 bases from V and 0 bases from J; bases unmatched to any gene: 4. This CDR3 has 15 amino acids. Germline loops: CDR1 SGDLS, CDR2 YYNGEE.

The chain is built from TRBV7-8 and TRBJ2-1, with D perhaps assigned TRBD1 or TRBD2 (5 bases each). V lost 1 base to trimming and J lost 9 bases, with 10 bases between them. Looked up from germline, CDR1 is SGHVS and CDR2 is FQNEAQ. This CDR3 spans 13 amino acids. The CDR3 here is CASSLVGGIEQFF. The DNA for the CDR3 is TGTGCCAGCAGCTTAGTTGGGGGAATTGAGCAGTTCTTC.

The CDR3 protein is CASSLGRLYEQYF. The DNA for the CDR3 is TGTGCCAGCAGCTTGGGCAGACTTTACGAGCAGTACTTC. The chain links TRBV5-6 to TRBJ2-7; D is ambiguous. CDR1 and CDR2 (germline): SGHDT, YYEEEE. Trimming removed 0 bases from V and 4 bases from J, with 8 bases in between. CDR3 length equals 13 residues.

This clone was picked up a small number of times. V gene TRBV4-2 combines with J gene TRBJ1-1; D gene ambiguous. The CDR3 is 16 amino acids. Between the trimmed V and J ends, which lost 0 bases and 1 base, there was a span of 12 bases. Germline-derived CDR1 and CDR2 are LGHNA and YNFKEQ. The CDR3 region has the DNA TGTGCCAGCAGCCAAGATCCCCAAATAGGGAACACTGAAGCTTTCTTT. Translated, it gives CASSQDPQIGNTEAFF.

The CDR3 is CAWRLTGLAGVEQFF. For the CDR3, the DNA is TGTGCCTGGAGGCTAACGGGACTAGCGGGAGTTGAGCAGTTCTTC. The chain recombines TRBV30 with TRBJ2-1, with 14 positions matching TRBD2. Per germline, CDR1 GTSNPN and CDR2 SVGIG (reference sequence). The CDR3 is 15 amino acids. The J segment lost 9 bases and the V segment lost 3 bases, leaving 7 bases of the junction unmatched.

A single count supports this clone. The chain uses TRBV5-6 and TRBJ2-7, with a weak D call TRBD2 (5 bases). CDR1 and CDR2 from the germline V gene are SGHDT and YYEEEE. Trimming removed 5 bases from V and 3 bases from J, with 9 bases in between. The CDR3 is 12 residues long. CDR3 in amino acids: CASRFGSYEQYF. The CDR3 DNA reads as TGTGCCAGCAGATTTGGGAGCTACGAGCAGTACTTC.

The chain couples TRBV6-7 to TRBJ1-5, with a weak D call TRBD1 (5 bases). TRBV6-7 is classed as an ORF, of uncertain function. The CDR3 length is 18 residues. CDR3 amino acids: CALPPGGRCTNSNQPQHF. The DNA for the CDR3 is TGTGCGCTACCCCCCGGGGGACGGTGTACTAATAGCAATCAGCCCCAGCATTTT.

The chain recombines TRBV5-6 with TRBJ1-5; tentatively, D is TRBD1 (6 bases). CDR1 is SGHDT and CDR2 is YYEEEE in the germline V gene. There are 14 residues in the CDR3. V lost 2 bases and J 7 bases, leaving 13 bases between the germline ends. CDR3 coding DNA: TGTGCCAGCAGCTTAGGGGGGCTCGGGCAGCCCCAGCATTTT. Amino acid sequence: CASSLGGLGQPQHF.

The V and J genes are TRBV19 and TRBJ2-7; 7 bases line up with TRBD1. Germline V gene lookup returns CDR1 LNHDA and CDR2 SQIVND (reference sequence). The CDR3 runs to 14 residues. Trimming at V came to 5 bases and at J to 2 bases, leaving 6 bases not matched to a gene. This CDR3 reads CASSRSGGAYEQYF. CDR3 coding DNA: TGTGCCAGTAGTCGCTCAGGGGGAGCCTACGAGCAGTACTTC.

The chain carries TRBV15 and TRBJ2-7, with D uncertain. The V gene's germline CDR1 is LNHNV and CDR2 YYDKDF (reference sequence). Trimming took 0 bases from V and 2 from J, leaving 2 bases between them. The CDR3 consists of 12 residues. The CDR3 loop reads CATSRDAYEQYF. The CDR3 region has the DNA TGTGCCACCAGCAGAGATGCCTACGAGCAGTACTTC.

The chain has TRBV9 and TRBJ2-3; tentatively, D is TRBD2 (5 bases). The V and J ends lost 4 bases and 6 bases respectively, with 12 bases between them. CDR3 size: 13 residues. Germline CDR1 reads SGDLS; CDR2 reads YYNGEE. The CDR3 spells CASSTHGEDTQYF. For the CDR3, the DNA is TGTGCCAGCAGCACCCACGGGGAGGATACGCAGTATTTT.

The chain joins TRBV11-3 to TRBJ2-2; 7 nucleotides match TRBD2. Germline V CDR1 and CDR2: SGHNT, YENEEA. V shed 2 bases, J shed 3 bases, and the junction held 3 bases outside the gene matches. The CDR3 is made up of 15 amino acids. CDR3 bases: TGTGCCAGCAGCTTAAGGGCGGGAGACACCGGGGAGCTGTTTTTT. Its translation is CASSLRAGDTGELFF. Using reference TRBV11-3 and TRBJ2-2 for the parts outside the CDR3, the full variable domain is EAGVVQSPRYKIIEKKQPVAFWCNPISGHNTLYWYLQNLGQGPELLIRYENEEAVDDSQLPKDRFSAERLKGVDSTLKIQPAELGDSAVYLCASSLRAGDTGELFFGEGSRLTVL.

This rearrangement joins TRBV7-2 to TRBJ1-1, with 8 bases matching TRBD1. With V trimmed by 0 bases and J by 6 bases, 6 bases remained unmatched. The CDR3 sequence is 15 residues long. CDR1 and CDR2 from the germline V gene are SGHTA and FQGNSA. CDR3 amino acids: CASSLAQGAEAEAFF. As DNA, the CDR3 is TGTGCCAGCAGCTTAGCTCAGGGGGCTGAGGCTGAAGCTTTCTTT.